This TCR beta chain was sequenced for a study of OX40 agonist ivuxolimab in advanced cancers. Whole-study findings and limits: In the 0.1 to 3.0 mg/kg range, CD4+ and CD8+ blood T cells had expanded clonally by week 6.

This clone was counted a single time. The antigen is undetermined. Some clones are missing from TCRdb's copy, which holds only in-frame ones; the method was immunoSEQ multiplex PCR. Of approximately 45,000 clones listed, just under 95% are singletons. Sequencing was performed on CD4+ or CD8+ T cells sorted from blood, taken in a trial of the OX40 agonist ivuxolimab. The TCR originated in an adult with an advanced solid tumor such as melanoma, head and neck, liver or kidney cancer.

CDR3 residues: CASSGNFRDTEAFF. As DNA, the CDR3 is TGTGCCAGCAGTGGAAACTTCCGAGACACTGAAGCTTTCTTT. V usage is TRBV25-1 and J usage is TRBJ1-1; D call uncertain. The CDR3 spans 14 residues. Trimming stripped 4 bases from V and 3 bases from J, with 12 bases between. The germline gives CDR1 MGHDK, CDR2 SYGVNS. Filled out from reference TRBV25-1 and TRBJ1-1, the complete variable domain reads EADIYQTPRYLVIGTGKKITLECSQTMGHDKMYWYQQDPGMELHLIHYSYGVNSTEKGDLSSESTVSRIRTEHFPLTLESARPSHTSQYLCASSGNFRDTEAFFGQGTRLTVV.